This TCR beta chain was captured in a study of Ad26.COV2.S vaccination and SARS-CoV-2 variants. Study-level results: In TCR breadth and depth analyses, total T cell responses may have been underestimated.

CDR1 is LGHNA, CDR2 YSLEER, per germline. The J segment lost 0 bases and the V segment lost 4 bases, leaving 11 bases of the junction unmatched. This CDR3 comprises 17 residues. Points on this clone: Antigen specificity is unknown.

Treatment defined: about 20 received Ad26.COV2.S at low or high dose, single or two shots; 5 received placebo; per-sample allocation not given. Day 63 after the first vaccine or placebo injection was the time point for sampling. The protocol was immunoSEQ multiplex PCR, while the TCRdb copy is restricted to in-frame clones and leaves out a portion. The sample yields 500,000 or so clones, around nine tenths seen once. Sample: peripheral blood, taken in a trial of Ad26.COV2.S vaccine versus placebo. This TCR was recovered from a person between 18 and 65 years old who received the Ad26.COV2.S COVID-19 vaccine or a placebo. The chain couples TRBV4-3 to TRBJ1-2, with 7 bases lining up with TRBD1. The CDR3 loop is CASSRNRGATPNYGYTF. The CDR3, as DNA: TGCGCCAGCAGCCGAAACAGGGGAGCCACACCTAACTATGGCTACACCTTC.